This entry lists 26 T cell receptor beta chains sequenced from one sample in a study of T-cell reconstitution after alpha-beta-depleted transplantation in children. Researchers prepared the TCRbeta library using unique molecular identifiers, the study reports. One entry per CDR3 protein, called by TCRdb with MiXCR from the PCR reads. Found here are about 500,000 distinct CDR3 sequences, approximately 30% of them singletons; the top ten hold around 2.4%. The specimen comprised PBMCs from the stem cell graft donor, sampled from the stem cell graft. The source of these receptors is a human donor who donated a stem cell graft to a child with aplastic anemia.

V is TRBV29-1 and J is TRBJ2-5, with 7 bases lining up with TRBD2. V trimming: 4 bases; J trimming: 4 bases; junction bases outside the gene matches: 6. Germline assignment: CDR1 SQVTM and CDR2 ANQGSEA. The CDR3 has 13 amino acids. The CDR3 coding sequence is TGCAGCGTTGGATACGGGGAGGGAGAGACCCAGTACTTC. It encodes CSVGYGEGETQYF.

CDR3 nucleotide sequence: TGCGCCAGCAGCCATCGGGGAGGGGTCTATCCCGGGACTAGCGCTAACGAGCAGTACTTC. This codes for CASSHRGGVYPGTSANEQYF. The chain couples TRBV4-3 to TRBJ2-7, with 10 nucleotides matching TRBD2. From germline, CDR1 is LGHNA and CDR2 YSLEER. With 3 bases clipped from V and 5 bases from J, the junction kept 22 bases outside the gene matches. The CDR3 is 20 residues long.

In nucleotides, the CDR3 is TGTGCCAGCAGCTTAGTAGCGGGGCGTCTGTTCTTC. Amino acid sequence: CASSLVAGRLFF. This chain uses TRBV11-2 with TRBJ2-1; TRBD2 matches at 8 bases. Germline CDR1 SGHAT, CDR2 FQNNGV. The V gene end was trimmed by 1 base and the J gene end by 15 bases; junction bases not matched to a gene: 5. CDR3 length: 12 residues.

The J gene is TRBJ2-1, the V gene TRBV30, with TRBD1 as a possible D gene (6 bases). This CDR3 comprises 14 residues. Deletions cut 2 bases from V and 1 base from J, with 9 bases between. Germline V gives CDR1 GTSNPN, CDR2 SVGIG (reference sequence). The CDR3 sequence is CAWSRGTSYNEQFF. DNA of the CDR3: TGTGCCTGGAGTAGGGGGACGTCCTACAATGAGCAGTTCTTC.

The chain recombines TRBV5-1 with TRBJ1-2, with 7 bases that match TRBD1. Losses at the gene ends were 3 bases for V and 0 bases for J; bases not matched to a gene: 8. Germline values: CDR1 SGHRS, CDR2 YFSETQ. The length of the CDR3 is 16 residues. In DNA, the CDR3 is TGCGCCAGCAGCTCGCGTGGACAGGCAACTAACTATGGCTACACCTTC. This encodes CASSSRGQATNYGYTF.

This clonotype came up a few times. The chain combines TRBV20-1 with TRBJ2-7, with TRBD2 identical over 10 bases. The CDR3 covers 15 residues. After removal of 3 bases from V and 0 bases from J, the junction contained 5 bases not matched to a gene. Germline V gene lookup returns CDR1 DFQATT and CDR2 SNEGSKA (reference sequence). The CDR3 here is CSASGGTSDSYEQYF. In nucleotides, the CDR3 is TGCAGTGCTAGTGGGGGGACTAGCGACTCCTACGAGCAGTACTTC.

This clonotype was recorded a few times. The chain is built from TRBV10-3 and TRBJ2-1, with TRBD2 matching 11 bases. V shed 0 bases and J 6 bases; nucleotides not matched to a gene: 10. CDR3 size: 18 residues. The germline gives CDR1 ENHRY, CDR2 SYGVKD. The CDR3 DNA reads TGTGCCATCAGTGAGTCGGGAACAACTAGCGGGAGTGGCAATGAGCAGTTCTTC. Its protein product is CAISESGTTSGSGNEQFF.

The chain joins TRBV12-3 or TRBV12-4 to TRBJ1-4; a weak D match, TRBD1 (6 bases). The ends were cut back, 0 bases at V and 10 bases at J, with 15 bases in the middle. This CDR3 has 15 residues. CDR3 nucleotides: TGTGCCAGCAGTTTAGCGCAGGGTAGCAGGGGAAAACTGTTTTTT. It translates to CASSLAQGSRGKLFF.

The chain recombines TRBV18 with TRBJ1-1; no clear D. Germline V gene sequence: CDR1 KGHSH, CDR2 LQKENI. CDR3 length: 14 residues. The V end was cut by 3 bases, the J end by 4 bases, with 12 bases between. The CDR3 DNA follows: TGTGCCAGCTCACCGGCCAGATCGGGCACTGAAGCTTTCTTT. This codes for CASSPARSGTEAFF.

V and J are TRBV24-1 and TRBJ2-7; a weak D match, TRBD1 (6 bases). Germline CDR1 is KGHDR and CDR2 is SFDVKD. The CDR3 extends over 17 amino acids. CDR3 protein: CATSGLGYRVNPYEQYV. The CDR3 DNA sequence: TGTGCCACCAGTGGTTTGGGGTACAGGGTCAATCCCTACGAGCAGTACGTC.

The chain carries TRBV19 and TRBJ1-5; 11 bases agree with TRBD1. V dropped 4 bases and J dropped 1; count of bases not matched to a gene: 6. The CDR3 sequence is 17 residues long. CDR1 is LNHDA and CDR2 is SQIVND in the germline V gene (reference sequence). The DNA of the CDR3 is TGTGCCAGTAGTACCGGACAGGGGGCTATAAGCAATCAGCCCCAGCATTTT. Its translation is CASSTGQGAISNQPQHF.

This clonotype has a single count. The CDR3 nucleotides are TGTGCCAGCAGTCAACAGGGGGCGGAACAGCCCCAGCATTTT. Its protein is CASSQQGAEQPQHF. This sequence joins TRBV6-1 and TRBJ1-5, with 9 bases lining up with TRBD1. The CDR3 length is 14 residues. Germline loops: CDR1 MNHNS, CDR2 SASEGT. Unmatched junction bases numbered 6, after V lost 5 bases and J lost 7 bases.

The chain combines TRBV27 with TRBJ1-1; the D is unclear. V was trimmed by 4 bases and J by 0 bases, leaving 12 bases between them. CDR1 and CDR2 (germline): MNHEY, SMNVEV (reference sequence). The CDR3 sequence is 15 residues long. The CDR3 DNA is TGTGCCAGCAGTTCCTTAGGAGAGGTGAACACTGAAGCTTTCTTT. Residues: CASSSLGEVNTEAFF.

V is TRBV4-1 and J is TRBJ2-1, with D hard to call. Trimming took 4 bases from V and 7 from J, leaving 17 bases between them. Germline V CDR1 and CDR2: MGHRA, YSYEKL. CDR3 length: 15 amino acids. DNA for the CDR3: TGCGCCAGCAGCCTAAAAACCGACGGGCCGAATGAGCAGTTCTTC. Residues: CASSLKTDGPNEQFF.

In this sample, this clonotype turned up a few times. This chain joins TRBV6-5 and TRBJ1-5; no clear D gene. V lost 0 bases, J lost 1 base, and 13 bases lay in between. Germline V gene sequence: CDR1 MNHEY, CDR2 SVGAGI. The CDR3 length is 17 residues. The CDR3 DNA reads TGTGCCAGCAGTTACTCAGGGCCCCCTACGAGCAATCAGCCCCAGCATTTT. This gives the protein CASSYSGPPTSNQPQHF.

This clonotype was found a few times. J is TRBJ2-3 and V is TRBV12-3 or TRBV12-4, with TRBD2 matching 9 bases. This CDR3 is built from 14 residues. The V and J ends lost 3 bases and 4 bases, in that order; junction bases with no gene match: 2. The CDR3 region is CASSFSGRADTQYF. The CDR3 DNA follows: TGTGCCAGCAGTTTTAGCGGGAGAGCAGATACGCAGTATTTT.

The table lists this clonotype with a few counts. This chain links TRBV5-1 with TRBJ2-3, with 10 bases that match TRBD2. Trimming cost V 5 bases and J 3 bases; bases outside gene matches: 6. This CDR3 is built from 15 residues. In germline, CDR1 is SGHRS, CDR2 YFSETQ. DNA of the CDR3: TGCGCCAGCAGTTCTCTACTAGCGGGGACAGATACGCAGTATTTT. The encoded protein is CASSSLLAGTDTQYF. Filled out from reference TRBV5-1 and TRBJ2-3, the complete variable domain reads KAGVTQTPRYLIKTRGQQVTLSCSPISGHRSVSWYQQTPGQGLQFLFEYFSETQRNKGNFPGRFSGRQFSNSRSEMNVSTLELGDSALYLCASSSLLAGTDTQYFGPGTRLTVL.

The CDR3 spells CASSPRAQETQYF. Here the CDR3 DNA reads TGTGCCAGCTCACCAAGGGCGCAAGAGACCCAGTACTTC. The genes are TRBV18 and TRBJ2-5; D uncertain. CDR1 is KGHSH and CDR2 is LQKENI in the germline V gene. The CDR3 spans 13 residues. V dropped 2 bases and J dropped 2 bases, with 6 bases sitting between them.

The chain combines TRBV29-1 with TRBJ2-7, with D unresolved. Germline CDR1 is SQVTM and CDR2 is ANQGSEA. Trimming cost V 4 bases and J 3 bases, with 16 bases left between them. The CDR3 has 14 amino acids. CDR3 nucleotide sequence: TGCAGCGTTGGCCGGGCAGGCCGAGACTACGAGCAGTACTTC. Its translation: CSVGRAGRDYEQYF.

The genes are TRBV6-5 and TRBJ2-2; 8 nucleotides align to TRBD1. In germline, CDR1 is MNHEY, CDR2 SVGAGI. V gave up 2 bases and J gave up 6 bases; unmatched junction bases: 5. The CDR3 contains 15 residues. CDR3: CASSYQGATAGELFF. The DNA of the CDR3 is TGTGCCAGCAGTTACCAGGGGGCGACGGCCGGGGAGCTGTTTTTT.

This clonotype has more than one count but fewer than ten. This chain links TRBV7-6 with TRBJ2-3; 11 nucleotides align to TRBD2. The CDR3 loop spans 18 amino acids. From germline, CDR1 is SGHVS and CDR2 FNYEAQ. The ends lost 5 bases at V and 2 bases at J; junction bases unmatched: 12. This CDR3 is CASSLTLTSGTFTDTQYF. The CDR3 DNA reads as TGTGCCAGCAGCCTTACATTGACTAGCGGGACCTTCACAGATACGCAGTATTTT.

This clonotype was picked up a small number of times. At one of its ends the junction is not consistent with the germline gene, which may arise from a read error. In DNA form, the CDR3 reads TGCAGCGTTGCGGCCAGCAGTAGCCATCAGCCCCAGCATTTT. As protein: CSVAASSSHQPQHF. The V call is TRBV29-1, the J call TRBJ1-5; D not certain. The CDR3 is 14 amino acids. Per the germline V gene, CDR1 is SQVTM and CDR2 is ANQGSEA.

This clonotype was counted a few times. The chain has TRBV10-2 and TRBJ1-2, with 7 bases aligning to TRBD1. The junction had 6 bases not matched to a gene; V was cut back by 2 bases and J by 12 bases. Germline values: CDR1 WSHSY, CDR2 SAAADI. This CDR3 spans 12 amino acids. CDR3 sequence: CASSERKGAHTF. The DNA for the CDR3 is TGCGCCAGCAGTGAGCGGAAGGGGGCCCACACCTTC.

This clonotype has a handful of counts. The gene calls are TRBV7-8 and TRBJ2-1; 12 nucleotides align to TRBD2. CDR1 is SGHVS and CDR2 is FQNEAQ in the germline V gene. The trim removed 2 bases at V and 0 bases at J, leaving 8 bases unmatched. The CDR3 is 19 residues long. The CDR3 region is CASSLRTSGMGSSYNEQFF. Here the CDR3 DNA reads TGTGCCAGCAGCTTAAGGACTAGCGGGATGGGGAGCTCCTACAATGAGCAGTTCTTC.

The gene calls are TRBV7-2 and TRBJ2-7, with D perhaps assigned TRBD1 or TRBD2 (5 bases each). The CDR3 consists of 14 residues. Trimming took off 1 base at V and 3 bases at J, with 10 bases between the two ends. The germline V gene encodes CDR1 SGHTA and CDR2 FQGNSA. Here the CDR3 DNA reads TGTGCCAGCAGCTTAGTCGGGACCAACTACGAGCAGTACTTC. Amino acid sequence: CASSLVGTNYEQYF.

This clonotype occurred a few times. The CDR3 reads CASTFGNGNQPQHF. CDR3 coding DNA: TGTGCCAGCACGTTTGGGAACGGCAATCAGCCCCAGCATTTT. The chain carries TRBV6-2 or TRBV6-3 and TRBJ1-5; no clear D. V lost 7 bases to trimming and J lost 2 bases, with 12 bases between them. The CDR3 sequence is 14 residues long. Per germline, CDR1 MNHEY and CDR2 SVGEGT.